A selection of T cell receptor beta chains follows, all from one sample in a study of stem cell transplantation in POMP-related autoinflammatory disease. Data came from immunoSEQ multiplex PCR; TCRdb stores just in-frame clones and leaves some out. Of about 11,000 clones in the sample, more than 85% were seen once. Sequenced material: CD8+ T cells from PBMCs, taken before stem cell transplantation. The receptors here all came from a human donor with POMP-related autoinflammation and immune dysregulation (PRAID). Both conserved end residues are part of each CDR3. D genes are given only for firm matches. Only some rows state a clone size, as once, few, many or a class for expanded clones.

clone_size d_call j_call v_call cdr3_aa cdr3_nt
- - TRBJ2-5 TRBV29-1 CSVNGGAESEETQYF TGCAGCGTCAATGGAGGAGCGGAGAGCGAAGAGACCCAGTACTTC
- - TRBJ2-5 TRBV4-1 CASSQLGTEETQYF TGCGCCAGCAGCCAATTAGGGACGGAAGAGACCCAGTACTTC
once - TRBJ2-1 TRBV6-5 CASSYDHNEQFF TGTGCCAGCAGTTACGATCACAATGAGCAGTTCTTC
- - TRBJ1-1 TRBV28 CASSYGQEAFF TGTGCCAGCAGTTACGGACAGGAAGCTTTCTTT
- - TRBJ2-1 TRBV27 CASSSLLVRGGDEQFF TGTGCCAGCAGTTCCCTACTAGTAAGGGGCGGGGATGAGCAGTTCTTC
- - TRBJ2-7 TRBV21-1 CASSRTDRGNYEQYF TGTGCCAGCAGCAGAACAGACAGGGGGAACTACGAGCAGTACTTC
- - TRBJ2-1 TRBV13 CASSRTAFNEQFF TGTGCCAGCAGTCGGACAGCCTTTAATGAGCAGTTCTTC
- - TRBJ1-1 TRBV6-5 CASSDSRWAFF TGTGCCAGCAGTGACAGCCGGTGGGCTTTCTTT
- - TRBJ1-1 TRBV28 CASSWPGQGMNTEAFF TGTGCCAGCAGCTGGCCGGGGCAAGGGATGAACACTGAAGCTTTCTTT
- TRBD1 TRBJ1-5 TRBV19 CASSIGDRDWYQPQHF TGTGCCAGTAGTATAGGGGACAGGGATTGGTATCAGCCCCAGCATTTT
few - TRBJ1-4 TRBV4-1 CASSQEAGPDEKLFF TGCGCCAGCAGCCAAGAGGCAGGCCCCGATGAAAAACTGTTTTTT
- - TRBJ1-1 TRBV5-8 CASSFWGNTEAFF TGTGCCAGCAGCTTTTGGGGGAACACTGAAGCTTTCTTT
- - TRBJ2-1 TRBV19 CASSMSPGISSYNEQFF TGTGCCAGTAGTATGTCACCGGGGATAAGCTCCTACAATGAGCAGTTCTTC
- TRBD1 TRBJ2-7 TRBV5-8 CASSPAGTGDGQYF TGTGCCAGCAGCCCGGCGGGGACAGGGGACGGGCAGTACTTC
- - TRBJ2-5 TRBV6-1 CASSDPVGRAETQYF TGTGCCAGCAGTGACCCAGTCGGGAGAGCGGAGACCCAGTACTTC
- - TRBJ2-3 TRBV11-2 CASSLGPDTDTQYF TGTGCCAGCAGCTTAGGCCCCGACACAGATACGCAGTATTTT
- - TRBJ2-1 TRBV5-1 CASSSPGQAAGYNEQFF TGCGCCAGCAGCTCGCCGGGACAAGCAGCGGGTTACAATGAGCAGTTCTTC
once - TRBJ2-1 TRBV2 CASSEIDEQFF TGTGCCAGCAGTGAAATCGATGAGCAGTTCTTC
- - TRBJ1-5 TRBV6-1 CASSEAASYSNQPQHF TGTGCCAGCAGTGAAGCAGCAAGTTACAGCAATCAGCCCCAGCATTTT
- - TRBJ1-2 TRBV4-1 CASSQEPGIRYGYTF TGCGCCAGCAGCCAAGAACCAGGGATTCGCTATGGCTACACCTTC
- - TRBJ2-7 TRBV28 CASSWTQYEQYF TGTGCCAGCAGTTGGACACAGTACGAGCAGTACTTC
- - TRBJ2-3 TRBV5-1 CASSASTDTQYF TGCGCCAGCAGCGCGAGCACAGATACGCAGTATTTT
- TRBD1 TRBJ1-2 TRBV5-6 CASSLARDRDTHGYTF TGTGCCAGCAGCTTGGCCCGTGACAGGGATACGCATGGCTACACCTTC
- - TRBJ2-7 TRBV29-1 CSVVEGANYEQYF TGCAGCGTTGTTGAAGGGGCGAACTACGAGCAGTACTTC
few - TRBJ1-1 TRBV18 CASSPGNTEAFF TGTGCCAGCTCACCAGGGAACACTGAAGCTTTCTTT
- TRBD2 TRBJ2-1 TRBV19 CASSAGETNNEQFF TGTGCCAGTAGCGCGGGGGAAACCAACAATGAGCAGTTCTTC
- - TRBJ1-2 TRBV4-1 CASSHRTDGYTF TGCGCCAGCAGCCACCGGACGGATGGCTACACCTTC
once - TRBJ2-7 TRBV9 CASSVGKGGSFGEQYF TGTGCCAGCAGCGTAGGCAAGGGTGGGAGTTTTGGCGAGCAGTACTTC
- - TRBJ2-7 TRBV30 CAWSGYGQLREQYF TGTGCCTGGAGTGGATACGGACAGTTACGGGAGCAGTACTTC
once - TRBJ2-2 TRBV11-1 CASSLGGGYSVGELFF TGTGCCAGCAGCTTAGGAGGGGGGTATTCCGTCGGGGAGCTGTTTTTT
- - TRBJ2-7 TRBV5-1 CASSLVRGTAYEQYF TGCGCCAGCAGCTTGGTTAGGGGAACGGCCTACGAGCAGTACTTC
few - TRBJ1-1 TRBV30 CAWSVLWGTEAFF TGTGCCTGGAGTGTACTCTGGGGCACTGAAGCTTTCTTT
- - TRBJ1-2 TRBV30 CAWSPLGGYTF TGTGCCTGGAGTCCACTGGGGGGGTACACCTTC
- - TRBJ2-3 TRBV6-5 CASSAMDSLYDTQYF TGTGCCAGCAGTGCCATGGACAGCCTCTACGATACGCAGTATTTT
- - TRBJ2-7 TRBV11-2 CASSFPRDGAYEQYF TGTGCCAGCAGCTTCCCCCGGGACGGTGCCTACGAGCAGTACTTC
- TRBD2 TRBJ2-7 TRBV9 CASSVSSGLGYEQYF TGTGCCAGCAGCGTATCCTCGGGACTAGGCTACGAGCAGTACTTC
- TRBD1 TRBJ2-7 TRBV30 CAVDWAGTGSYEQYF TGTGCCGTGGACTGGGCCGGGACAGGGTCCTACGAGCAGTACTTC
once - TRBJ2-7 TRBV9 CASSVADRVSTYEQYF TGTGCCAGCAGCGTAGCCGATAGGGTCTCCACCTACGAGCAGTACTTC
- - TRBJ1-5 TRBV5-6 CASGGNQPQHF TGTGCCAGCGGGGGCAATCAGCCCCAGCATTTT
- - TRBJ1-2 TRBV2 CASSFPRQGEGYTF TGTGCCAGCAGTTTTCCCAGACAAGGGGAAGGCTACACCTTC
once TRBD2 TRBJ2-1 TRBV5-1 CASSLTAGEEFF TGCGCCAGCAGCTTAACGGCGGGAGAGGAGTTCTTC
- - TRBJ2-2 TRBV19 CASLFATGELFF TGTGCCAGTCTCTTTGCCACCGGGGAGCTGTTTTTT
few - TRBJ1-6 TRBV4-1 CASSQELGTNSPLHF TGCGCCAGCAGCCAAGAGCTAGGAACTAATTCACCCCTCCACTTT